This passage covers 10 T cell receptor beta chains from one sample sequenced in a study of technical replicates of blood from a few donors. Libraries were prepared by immunoSEQ multiplex PCR; TCRdb keeps only in-frame clonotypes and omits some of them. The repertoire has around 69,000 clones, 88% of them found once; the top ten carry 4.6%. What was sequenced was PBMCs. The receptors originated from a human donor in good health. Some clones in this sample may be carry-over from other donors' samples.

The chain employs TRBV5-4 and TRBJ1-2; D possibly corresponds to TRBD1 (6 bases). Germline assignment: CDR1 SGHNT and CDR2 YYREEE (reference sequence). V lost 6 bases, J lost 7 bases, and 16 bases lay in between. The CDR3 runs to 13 residues. CDR3 sequence (DNA): TGTGCCAGCATCTCCCAGGGGATTGGTGGCTACACCTTC. Residues: CASISQGIGGYTF.

In this sample, this clone turned up once. V is TRBV6-1 and J is TRBJ2-2, with 10 bases lining up with TRBD1. Germline V lookup: CDR1 MNHNS, CDR2 SASEGT. After removal of 3 bases from V and 6 bases from J, the junction contained 7 bases not matched to a gene. The CDR3 spans 16 residues. CDR3 nucleotides: TGTGCCAGCAGTGATCCGAGGACAGGGGGTCCCGGGGAGCTGTTTTTT. Amino acids: CASSDPRTGGPGELFF.

The genes are TRBV27 and TRBJ2-3, with TRBD2 identical over 12 bases. The CDR3 covers 17 residues. Germline V gives CDR1 MNHEY, CDR2 SMNVEV (reference sequence). V was pared by 4 bases and J by 2 bases, with 7 bases of the junction left unmatched. The CDR3 here is CASSSALAGGPTDTQYF. The CDR3 DNA follows: TGTGCCAGCAGTTCCGCACTAGCGGGGGGCCCCACAGATACGCAGTATTTT.

The chain links TRBV18 to TRBJ1-4; D is possibly TRBD1 (5 bases). V was cut by 4 bases and J by 5 bases, with 11 bases left in between. The CDR3 extends over 14 amino acids. Germline loops: CDR1 KGHSH, CDR2 LQKENI. This CDR3 reads CASSRGTSNEKLFF. The DNA for the CDR3 is TGTGCCAGCTCACGCGGGACGTCGAATGAAAAACTGTTTTTT.

V gene TRBV7-9 combines with J gene TRBJ2-5; the match to TRBD2 covers 8 bases. The V segment lost 2 bases and the J segment 4 bases; nucleotides outside the gene matches: 9. The CDR3 sequence is 16 residues long. Germline V gives CDR1 SEHNR, CDR2 FQNEAQ (reference sequence). The CDR3 DNA reads as TGTGCCAGCAGCTTATCACCCGGGGCGGGAGGAGAGACCCAGTACTTC. This codes for CASSLSPGAGGETQYF.

The genes are TRBV10-3 and TRBJ2-4; 7 nucleotides match TRBD1. CDR3 size: 12 residues. Trimming cost V 8 bases and J 6 bases; bases outside gene matches: 4. Germline CDR1 reads ENHRY; CDR2 reads SYGVKD. The CDR3 nucleotides read TGTGCCATCTCCGGGGACAGAAACATTCAGTACTTC. It codes for CAISGDRNIQYF.

The rearrangement links TRBV4-3 to TRBJ1-4, with D unresolved. V lost 3 bases and J 8 bases, leaving 10 bases between the germline ends. The CDR3 has 13 residues. Germline V lookup: CDR1 LGHNA, CDR2 YSLEER. The CDR3 DNA sequence: TGCGCCAGCAGCCAGACGACTGGAGAAAAACTGTTTTTT. Translating gives CASSQTTGEKLFF.

This chain joins TRBV4-2 and TRBJ1-3; no clear D. With 1 base removed from V and 3 bases from J, the gap between germline ends came to 7 bases. The CDR3 is 14 amino acids. Looked up from germline, CDR1 is LGHNA and CDR2 is YNFKEQ. The CDR3 sequence is CASSQGQDGNTIYF. The CDR3 region has the DNA TGTGCCAGCAGCCAAGGGCAAGATGGAAACACCATATATTTT.

The rearrangement links TRBV2 to TRBJ2-3; possible D gene TRBD2, 6 bases. The CDR3 is made up of 16 amino acids. Germline V CDR1 and CDR2: SNHLY, FYNNEI. Trimming stripped 4 bases from V and 5 bases from J, with 19 bases between. The CDR3 reads CASSGGTRASVDTQYF. CDR3 bases: TGTGCCAGCAGTGGCGGGACCAGGGCGAGTGTAGATACGCAGTATTTT.

V usage is TRBV6-1 and J usage is TRBJ2-7; 8 bases fit TRBD1. The CDR3 covers 14 residues. Trimming at V came to 3 bases and at J to 6 bases, leaving 7 bases not matched to a gene. Germline V lookup: CDR1 MNHNS, CDR2 SASEGT. CDR3 nucleotides: TGTGCCAGCAGTGACTCAGGGGGCATTGGCGAGCAGTACTTC. Its protein is CASSDSGGIGEQYF.